The 5 T cell receptor beta chains below all came from one sample that was sequenced in a study of identical twins. One entry per CDR3 protein results from TCRdb running MiXCR on the 5' RACE reads. The sample has around 1.7 million distinct CDR3 sequences, under 35% seen once; the top ten hold about 0.27%. What was sequenced was cord blood. These receptor sequences come from a newborn girl in good health.

V is TRBV15 and J is TRBJ2-1, with no clear D. This CDR3 comprises 13 residues. The V gene lost 5 bases and the J gene lost 4 bases, with 9 bases spanning the gap. Germline assignment: CDR1 LNHNV and CDR2 YYDKDF (reference sequence). The CDR3 DNA sequence: TGTGCCACCAGCGTATGGGGTTACAATGAGCAGTTCTTC. The encoded protein is CATSVWGYNEQFF.

As concerns this clonotype: Germline and junction disagree at one end, which may indicate a read error. This rearrangement joins TRBV6-5 to TRBJ2-4, with 8 bases fitting TRBD1. This CDR3 has 15 residues. Germline V lookup: CDR1 MNHEY, CDR2 SVGAGI. The DNA for the CDR3 is TGTACCAGCAGACAGGGGCTTACCGCCAAAAACATTCAGTACTTC. This sequence encodes CTSRQGLTAKNIQYF.

Worth noting for this clonotype: This may be a read error: a much more frequent sequence differs by one nucleotide. The V call is TRBV6-5, the J call TRBJ2-1; 8 nucleotides align to TRBD2. The last part of the DNA fits TRBJ2-7 better; the J call may be wrong. The CDR3 runs 15 residues. Germline CDR1 is MNHEY and CDR2 is SVGAGI. CDR3 nucleotides: TGTGCCAGCAGTTACGGGACTAGTCCTCTCAATGAGCAGTACTTC. Residues: CASSYGTSPLNEQYF.

The J gene is TRBJ1-2, the V gene TRBV6-1; D remains unclear. Trimming pared 8 bases from V and 4 bases from J, leaving 8 bases between. The length of the CDR3 is 11 residues. Looked up from germline, CDR1 is MNHNS and CDR2 is SASEGT. CDR3 sequence reads: CASAGVYGYTF. CDR3 nucleotide sequence: TGTGCCAGCGCGGGAGTCTATGGCTACACCTTC.

A few counts support this clonotype. The rearrangement links TRBV10-3 to TRBJ2-4; 7 bases align to TRBD2. The germline V gene has CDR1 ENHRY and CDR2 SYGVKD. J lost 2 bases, V lost 10 bases, and 5 bases had no gene match. The CDR3 has 13 amino acids. Here the CDR3 DNA reads TGTGCCACTAGCGGATCCTCCAAAAACATTCAGTACTTC. Translated: CATSGSSKNIQYF.